This T cell receptor beta chain was documented in a study of control samples from healthy donors and cancer patients. This CDR3 region has 14 residues. Germline V gene lookup returns CDR1 KGHSY and CDR2 FQNENV. The V end lost 4 bases, the J end lost 2 bases, and 9 bases lay between the germline ends. Sequencing was performed with immunoSEQ multiplex PCR; in TCRdb, only in-frame clones are kept and a portion is missing. The repertoire holds about 77,000 clones, with around 94% as singletons. What was sequenced was blood. The TCR originated in a woman aged 60 to 75 in good health. This rearrangement joins TRBV16 to TRBJ1-3; D gene ambiguous. The CDR3 coding sequence is TGTGCCAGCAGCCCTTCCGGGGCTGGAAACACCATATATTTT. Its translation: CASSPSGAGNTIYF.